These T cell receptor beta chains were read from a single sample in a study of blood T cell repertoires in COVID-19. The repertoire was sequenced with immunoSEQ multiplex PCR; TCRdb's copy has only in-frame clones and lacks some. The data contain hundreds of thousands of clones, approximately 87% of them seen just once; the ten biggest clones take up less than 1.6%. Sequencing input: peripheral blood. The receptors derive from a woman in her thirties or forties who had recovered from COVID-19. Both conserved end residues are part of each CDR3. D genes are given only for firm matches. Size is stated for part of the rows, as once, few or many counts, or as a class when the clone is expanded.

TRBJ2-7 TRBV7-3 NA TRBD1 TGTGCCAGCAGCCCCATTCCGGGACAGACCTACGAGCAGTACTTC CASSPIPGQTYEQYF
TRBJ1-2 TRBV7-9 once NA TGTGCCAGCAGCTTATGGGCCCACTTAGCTAACTATGGCTACACCTTC CASSLWAHLANYGYTF
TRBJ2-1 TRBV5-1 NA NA TGCGCCAGCAGCCTTCCTTTCGGAGGCGGGGCCTCGGATGAGCAGTTCTTC CASSLPFGGGASDEQFF
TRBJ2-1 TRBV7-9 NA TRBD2 TGTGCCAGCAGCCCTTCCCTGGCGGGGGGTGGGGATGAGCAGTTCTTC CASSPSLAGGGDEQFF
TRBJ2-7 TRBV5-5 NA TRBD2 TGTGCCAGCAGCTTTGGGGGGGACTACGAGCAGTACTTC CASSFGGDYEQYF
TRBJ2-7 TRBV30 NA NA TGTGCCTGGGAGGGAGAGCGGGCAGGGCCTCCCTACGAGCAGTACTTC CAWEGERAGPPYEQYF
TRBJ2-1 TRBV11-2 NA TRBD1 TGTGCCAGCAGCTTAGGCGCGGGACAGGGCGATGAGCAGTTCTTC CASSLGAGQGDEQFF
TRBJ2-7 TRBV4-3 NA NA TGCGCCAGCAGCCAAGATCTAGGCAGGGACGAGCAGTACTTC CASSQDLGRDEQYF
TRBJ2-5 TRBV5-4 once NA TGTGCCAGCAGCCCGGACACCCAAGAGACCCAGTACTTC CASSPDTQETQYF
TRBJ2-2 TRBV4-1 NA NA TGCGCCAGCAGCCATGCCAGGGAGGCCGGGGAGCTGTTTTTT CASSHAREAGELFF
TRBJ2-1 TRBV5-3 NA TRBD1 TGTGCCAGAAGCCAGACGGGACAGGGGGAGAATGAGCAGTTCTTC CARSQTGQGENEQFF
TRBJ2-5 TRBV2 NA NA TGTGCCAGCACCCTGACTTTATCGGAGACCCAGTACTTC CASTLTLSETQYF
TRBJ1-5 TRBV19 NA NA TGTGCCAGTAACGGGGGGCTCTCCAATCAGCCCCAGCATTTT CASNGGLSNQPQHF
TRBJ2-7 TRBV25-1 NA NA TGTGCCAGCAGTGAAAGGATTAGCTCGGAGGAGCAGTACTTC CASSERISSEEQYF
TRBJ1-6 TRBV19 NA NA TGTGCCAGTAGTAGACCGGGGGACTCACCCCTCCACTTT CASSRPGDSPLHF
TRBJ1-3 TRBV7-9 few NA TGTGCCAGCAGCCACAAACAGGACTCTGGAAACACCATATATTTT CASSHKQDSGNTIYF
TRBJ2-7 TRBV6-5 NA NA TGTGCCAGCAGTTGGGTCGGAGGCCCAAGGGAGCAGTACTTC CASSWVGGPREQYF
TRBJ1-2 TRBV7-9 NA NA TGTGCCAGCAGCTTGAAAGGTTCCCGCTTGACTGGTGGCTACACCTTC CASSLKGSRLTGGYTF
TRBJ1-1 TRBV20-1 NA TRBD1 TGCAGTGCTAGTTCGGGACAGATGAACACTGAAGCTTTCTTT CSASSGQMNTEAFF
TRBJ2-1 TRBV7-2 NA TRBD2 TGTGCCAGCAGTGAACTACCCGGGACTAGCGACGGAAACTACAATGAGCAGTTCTTC CASSELPGTSDGNYNEQFF
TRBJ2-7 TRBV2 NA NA TGTGCCAGCAGTACCGGCGAGCAGTACTTC CASSTGEQYF
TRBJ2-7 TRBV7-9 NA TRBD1 TGTGCCAGCAGCTTAGGGGACAGTGTCGGCGAGCAGTACTTC CASSLGDSVGEQYF
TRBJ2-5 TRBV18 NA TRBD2 TGTGCCAGCTCACGCCAAAGAGCGGGGAGAGAGACCCAGTACTTC CASSRQRAGRETQYF
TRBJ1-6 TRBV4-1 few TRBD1 TGCGCCAGCAGCCGTGACAGGGTTTATTCACCCCTCCACTTT CASSRDRVYSPLHF
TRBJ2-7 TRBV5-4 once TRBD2 TGTGCCAGCAGCCCTAGCGGGACTTTGGCCTACGAGCAGTACTTC CASSPSGTLAYEQYF
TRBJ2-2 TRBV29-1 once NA TGCAGCGTTGAGAGGACACTAAACACCGGGGAGCTGTTTTTT CSVERTLNTGELFF
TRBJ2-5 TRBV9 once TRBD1 TGTGCCAGCACCCCCTGGACAGGGGAAGAGACCCAGTACTTC CASTPWTGEETQYF
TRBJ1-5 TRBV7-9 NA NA TGTGCCAGCAGCCCCGGGACAATTCGGGATCAGCCCCAGCATTTT CASSPGTIRDQPQHF
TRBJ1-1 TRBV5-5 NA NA TGTGCCAGCAGCTGGACACTCACTGAAGCTTTCTTT CASSWTLTEAFF
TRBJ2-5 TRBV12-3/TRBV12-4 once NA TGTGCCAGCAGTCCCCGGGGTGTGGAGACCCAGTACTTC CASSPRGVETQYF
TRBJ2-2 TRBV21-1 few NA TGTGCCAGCAGCCGATCAGGGGCCGGGGAGCTGTTTTTT CASSRSGAGELFF
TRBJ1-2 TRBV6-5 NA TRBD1 TGTGCCAGCACCGAAGGGGGGGACAGGATCTATGGCTACACCTTC CASTEGGDRIYGYTF
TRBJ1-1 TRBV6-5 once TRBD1 TGTGCCAGCAGTTCCGGACAGGCCCAGGCTTTCTTT CASSSGQAQAFF
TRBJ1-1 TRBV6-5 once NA TGTGCCAGCAGTTACATTATGAACACTGAAGCTTTCTTT CASSYIMNTEAFF
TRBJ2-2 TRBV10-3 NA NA TGTGCCATCAGTGGGCCCCGACAGGCGGGCACCGGGGAGCTGTTTTTT CAISGPRQAGTGELFF
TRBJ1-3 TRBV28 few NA TGTGCCAGCCTTAGCTCTGGAAACACCATATATTTT CASLSSGNTIYF
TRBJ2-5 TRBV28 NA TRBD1 TGTGCCAGCAGTTCGCTGACAGGGGGCGCGGAGACCCAGTACTTC CASSSLTGGAETQYF
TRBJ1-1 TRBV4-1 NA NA TGCGCCAGCAGCCAAGCTGCGGGGTACACTGAAGCTTTCTTT CASSQAAGYTEAFF
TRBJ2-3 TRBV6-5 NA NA TGTGCCAGCAGCCGCCCTCTACTAGTGGCGCAGTATTTT CASSRPLLVAQYF
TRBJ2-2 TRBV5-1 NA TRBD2 TGCGCCAGCAGCCTCTTAGCGGGGGAACCGGCCGGGGAGCTGTTTTTT CASSLLAGEPAGELFF
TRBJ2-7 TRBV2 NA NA TGTGCCAGCATAGGGCGGGACAGCTCCTACGAGCAGTACTTC CASIGRDSSYEQYF
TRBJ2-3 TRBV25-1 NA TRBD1 TGTGCCAGCAGCACTGGAGGGACAGGGGTCACAGATACGCAGTATTTT CASSTGGTGVTDTQYF
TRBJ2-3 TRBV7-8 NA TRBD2 TGTGCCAGCAGCTCCCAGCGGGGGGGCTCAGATACGCAGTATTTT CASSSQRGGSDTQYF
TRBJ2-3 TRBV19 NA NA TGTGCCAGTAGTAGGGGGACTCAAAGCACAGATACGCAGTATTTT CASSRGTQSTDTQYF
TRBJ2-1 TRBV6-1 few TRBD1 TGTGCCAGCAGTGACCGGGACAGGGGGTACAATGAGCAGTTCTTC CASSDRDRGYNEQFF
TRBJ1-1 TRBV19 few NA TGTGCCAGTAGACCTCGGGGGGTCGCGCGGTACACTGAAGCTTTCTTT CASRPRGVARYTEAFF
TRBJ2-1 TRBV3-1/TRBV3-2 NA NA TGTGCCAGCAGTCCATCCCCTAGGGGGAGTAGGAATGAGCAGTTCTTC CASSPSPRGSRNEQFF
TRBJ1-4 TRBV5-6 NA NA TGTGCCAGCAGCCGCATGAGCGGGGGTGGTGAAAAACTGTTTTTT CASSRMSGGGEKLFF
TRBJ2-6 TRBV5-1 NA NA TGCGCCAGCAGCTTGCTAGGGAGCTCTGGGGCCAACGTCCTGACTTTC CASSLLGSSGANVLTF
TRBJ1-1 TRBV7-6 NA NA TGTGCCAGCAGCTTACAGGTGAACACTGAAGCTTTCTTT CASSLQVNTEAFF